The entry that follows covers one TCR beta chain sequence. These data belong to a study of blood T cell repertoires in COVID-19. V was clipped by 7 bases and J by 5 bases, with 15 bases between them. CDR3 length: 14 residues. Looked up from germline, CDR1 is MDHEN and CDR2 is SYDVKM. TCRdb's table, derived via immunoSEQ multiplex PCR, lists solely in-frame clones and lacks some. The sample has approximately 330,000 clones, around 90% seen once; the top ten hold roughly 8.9%. The sequenced sample was peripheral blood. The rearrangement uses TRBV28 and TRBJ1-5; no reliable D call. This TCR was recovered from a man between 25 and 39 years old with COVID-19, enrolled during active disease. The CDR3 DNA follows: TGTGCCAGCAATCGGCCGTTGGGCGATCAGCCCCAGCATTTT. This sequence encodes CASNRPLGDQPQHF. Together with reference TRBV28 and TRBJ1-5, the CDR3 gives the full variable domain: DVKVTQSSRYLVKRTGEKVFLECVQDMDHENMFWYRQDPGLGLRLIYFSYDVKMKEKGDIPEGYSVSREKKERFSLILESASTNQTSMYLCASNRPLGDQPQHFGDGTRLSIL.